This T cell receptor beta chain emerged from a study of OX40 agonist ivuxolimab in advanced cancers. Across the whole study: Dose-escalation cases comprised hepatocellular carcinoma, melanoma, renal cell or head and neck cancer. General study findings and limits: Certain nonresponding patients likewise had low normalized T-cell clonal expansion.

Turning to this clone: No antigen is known for it.

This CDR3 is 15 amino acids long. Trimming cost V 3 bases and J 0 bases, with 14 bases left between them. In germline, CDR1 is SQVTM, CDR2 ANQGSEA. Produced via immunoSEQ multiplex PCR; TCRdb's table is partial and in-frame only. The data hold roughly 40,000 clones, with over 80% observed a single time. This clonotype was sampled from an adult with an advanced solid tumor such as melanoma, head and neck, liver or kidney cancer. The chain is built from TRBV29-1 and TRBJ2-5; D perhaps matches TRBD1 (6 bases). Sample: CD4+ or CD8+ T cells sorted from blood, taken in a trial of the OX40 agonist ivuxolimab. The CDR3 sequence is CSVDTSDRYQETQYF. The CDR3 DNA reads TGCAGCGTTGATACGAGTGACAGGTACCAAGAGACCCAGTACTTC.